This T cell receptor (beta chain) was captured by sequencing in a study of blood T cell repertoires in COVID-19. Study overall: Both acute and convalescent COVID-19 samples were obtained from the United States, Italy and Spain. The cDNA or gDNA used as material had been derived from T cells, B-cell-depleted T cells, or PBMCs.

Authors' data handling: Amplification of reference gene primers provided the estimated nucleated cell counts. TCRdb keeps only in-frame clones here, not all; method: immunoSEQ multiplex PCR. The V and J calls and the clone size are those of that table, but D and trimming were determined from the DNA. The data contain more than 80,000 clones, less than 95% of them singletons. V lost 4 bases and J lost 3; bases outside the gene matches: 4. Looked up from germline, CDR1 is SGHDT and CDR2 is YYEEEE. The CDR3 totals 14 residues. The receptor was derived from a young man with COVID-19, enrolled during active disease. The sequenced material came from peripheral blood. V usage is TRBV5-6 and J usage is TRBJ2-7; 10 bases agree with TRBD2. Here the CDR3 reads CASSPPSGSYEQYF. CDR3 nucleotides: TGTGCCAGCAGCCCGCCTAGCGGGAGCTACGAGCAGTACTTC.